This T cell receptor beta chain emerged from a study of radiotherapy plus CTLA-4 blockade in lung cancer. At the level of the study: Disease control was seen in approximately 30% of patients, objective responses in roughly 17%.

The repertoire was sequenced with immunoSEQ multiplex PCR; TCRdb's copy has only in-frame clones and lacks some. The table shows tens of thousands of clones, with around nine tenths occurring only once. With 1 base removed from V and 7 bases from J, the gap between germline ends came to 17 bases. The CDR3 runs 15 residues. CDR1 and CDR2 from the germline V gene are SGHTA and FQGNSA. Study-wide points: TCR clones of tumor origin grew in blood after radiotherapy plus ipilimumab. Reported findings show early blood T cell clone dynamics, with interferon-beta, best predicted response.

The sample holds one count of this clone. The antigen is undetermined. People whose metastatic non-small-cell lung cancer was chemo-refractory got focal radiation along with CTLA-4 blockade by ipilimumab. The source material was peripheral blood, sampled from a patient treated with radiotherapy plus ipilimumab. The receptor's source is a human donor with non-small cell lung cancer that progressed on radiotherapy plus ipilimumab. This rearrangement joins TRBV7-2 to TRBJ2-7; weak D call: TRBD2 (5 bases). The CDR3 protein is CASSLEPAATLEQYF. The CDR3 DNA reads as TGTGCCAGCAGCTTAGAGCCAGCGGCTACCCTAGAGCAGTACTTC.